Included here is one T cell receptor (beta chain) sequence, with context. No antigen is known for it. The germline V gene encodes CDR1 SGHRS and CDR2 YFSETQ. CDR3 size: 14 residues. Trimming took 1 base from V and 1 from J, leaving 8 bases between them. The data derive from a study of cytomegalovirus exposure and HLA in healthy donors. PCR used 60 Vbeta primers and 13 Jbeta primers. Method: immunoSEQ multiplex PCR; TCRdb's copy keeps in-frame clones and lacks some. The data show roughly 130,000 clones, roughly three fifths seen once. Study conclusions and caveats: In an earlier analysis, productive rearrangement rates for most beta V segments clustered near 87% or 30%.

The origin of this receptor is a woman aged 60-75 years in good health and CMV-seronegative. The V gene is TRBV5-1, the J gene TRBJ1-1; no definite D call. The material sequenced was PBMCs. In DNA, the CDR3 is TGCGCCAGCAGCTTGAATGCGTGGAACACTGAAGCTTTCTTT. Its translation is CASSLNAWNTEAFF.